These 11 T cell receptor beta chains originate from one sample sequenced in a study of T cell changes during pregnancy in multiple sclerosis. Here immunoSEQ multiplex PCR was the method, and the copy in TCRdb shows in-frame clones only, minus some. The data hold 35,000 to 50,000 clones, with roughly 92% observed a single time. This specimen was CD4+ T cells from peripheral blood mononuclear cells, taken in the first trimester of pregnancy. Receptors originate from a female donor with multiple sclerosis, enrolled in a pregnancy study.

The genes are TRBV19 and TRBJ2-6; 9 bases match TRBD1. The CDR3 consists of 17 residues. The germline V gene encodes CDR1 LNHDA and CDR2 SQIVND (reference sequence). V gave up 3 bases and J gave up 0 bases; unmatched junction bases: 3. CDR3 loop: CASSMGQGPSGANVLTF. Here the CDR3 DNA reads TGTGCCAGTAGTATGGGACAGGGCCCCTCTGGGGCCAACGTCCTGACTTTC.

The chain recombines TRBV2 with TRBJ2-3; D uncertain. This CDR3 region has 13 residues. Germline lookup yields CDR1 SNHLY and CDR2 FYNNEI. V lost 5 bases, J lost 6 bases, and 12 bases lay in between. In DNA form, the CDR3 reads TGTGCCAGCAGTCCTGGGCCATGGGATACGCAGTATTTT. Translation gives CASSPGPWDTQYF.

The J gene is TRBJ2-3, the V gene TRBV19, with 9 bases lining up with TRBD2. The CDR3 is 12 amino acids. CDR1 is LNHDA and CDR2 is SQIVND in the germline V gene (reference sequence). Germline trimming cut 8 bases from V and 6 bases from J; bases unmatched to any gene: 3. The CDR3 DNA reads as TGTGCCAGTGAGGCGGGGGGGGATACGCAGTATTTT. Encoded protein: CASEAGGDTQYF.

CDR3 bases: TGTGCCAGCAGCCAGGCTAGCGGGAGGGCAACAGATACGCAGTATTTT. It encodes CASSQASGRATDTQYF. The chain is built from TRBV4-2 and TRBJ2-3, with 12 bases that match TRBD2. The germline CDR1 and CDR2 sequences are LGHNA and YNFKEQ. The CDR3 extends over 16 amino acids. With 3 bases clipped from V and 3 bases from J, the junction kept 4 bases outside the gene matches.

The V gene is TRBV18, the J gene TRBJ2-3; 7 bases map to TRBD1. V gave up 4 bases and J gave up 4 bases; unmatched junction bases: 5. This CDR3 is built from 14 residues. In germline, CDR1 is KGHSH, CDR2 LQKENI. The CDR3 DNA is TGTGCCAGCTCACAAATTACAGGGGCAGATACGCAGTATTTT. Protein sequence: CASSQITGADTQYF.

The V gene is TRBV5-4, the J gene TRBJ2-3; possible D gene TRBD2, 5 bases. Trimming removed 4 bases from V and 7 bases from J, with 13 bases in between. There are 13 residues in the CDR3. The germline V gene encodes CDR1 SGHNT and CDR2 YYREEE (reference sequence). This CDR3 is CASSPRERNTQYF. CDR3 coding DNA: TGTGCCAGCAGCCCTCGGGAACGGAATACGCAGTATTTT.

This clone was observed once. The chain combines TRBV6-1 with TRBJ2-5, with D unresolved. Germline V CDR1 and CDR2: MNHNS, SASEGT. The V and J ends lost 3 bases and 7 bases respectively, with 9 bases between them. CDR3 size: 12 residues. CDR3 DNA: TGTGCCAGCAGTGAGGTTCGCGGGACCCAGTACTTC. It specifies CASSEVRGTQYF.

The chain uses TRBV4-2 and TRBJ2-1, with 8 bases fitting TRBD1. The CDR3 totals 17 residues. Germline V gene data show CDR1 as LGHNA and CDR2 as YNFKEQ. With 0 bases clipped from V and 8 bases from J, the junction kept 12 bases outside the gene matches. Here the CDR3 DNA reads TGTGCCAGCAGCCAAGAACCAGGGGGCTTGGCCCGCGATGAGCAGTTCTTC. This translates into CASSQEPGGLARDEQFF.

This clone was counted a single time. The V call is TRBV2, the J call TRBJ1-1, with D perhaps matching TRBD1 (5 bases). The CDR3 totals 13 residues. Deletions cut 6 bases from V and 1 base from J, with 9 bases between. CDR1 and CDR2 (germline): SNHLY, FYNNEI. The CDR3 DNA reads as TGTGCCAGCAGGACAGAGACGAACACTGAAGCTTTCTTT. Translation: CASRTETNTEAFF.

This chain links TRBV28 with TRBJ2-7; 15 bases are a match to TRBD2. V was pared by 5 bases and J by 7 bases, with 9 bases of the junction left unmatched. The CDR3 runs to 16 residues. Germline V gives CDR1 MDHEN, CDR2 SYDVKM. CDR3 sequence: CASSPSGLAGGGEQYF. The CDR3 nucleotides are TGTGCCAGCAGTCCCTCCGGACTAGCGGGAGGGGGAGAGCAGTACTTC.

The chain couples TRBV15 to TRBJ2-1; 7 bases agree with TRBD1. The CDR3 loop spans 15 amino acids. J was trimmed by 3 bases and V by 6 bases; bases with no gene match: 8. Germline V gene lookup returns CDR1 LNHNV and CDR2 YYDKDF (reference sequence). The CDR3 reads CATSTDRDIYNEQFF. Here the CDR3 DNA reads TGTGCCACCAGTACCGACAGGGACATCTACAATGAGCAGTTCTTC.